This T cell receptor (beta chain) was profiled in a study of blood T cells in healthy people across ages. Study background: Capture by template switching was about one barcoded beta molecule per two T cells. General study points: Whereas aged donors had fewer naive CD4+ cells, long-lived donors had more of them and higher diversity.

V dropped 1 base and J dropped 10 bases, with 8 bases sitting between them. The CDR3 sequence is 12 residues long. Germline V lookup: CDR1 LGHDT, CDR2 YNNKEL (reference sequence). This clonotype has a handful of counts. What it binds is unknown. The use of a sample-barcoded 5' primer and a J-beta primer mix characterized a second PCR of roughly 6 to 12 cycles. TCRdb reprocessed the 5' RACE reads with MiXCR, giving one entry per CDR3 protein. The sample has 1.5 million to 2 million distinct CDR3 sequences; around 40% are singletons. This chain uses TRBV3-1 with TRBJ2-1; possibly TRBD1 for D (6 bases). Sample: blood. This TCR was recovered from a human donor in good health. CDR3 amino acids: CASSQVTGEQFF. In DNA, the CDR3 is TGTGCCAGCAGCCAAGTTACAGGGGAGCAGTTCTTC.